The clone carrying this T cell receptor (beta chain) was observed at least ten times. The TCR library protocol was used to attach unique molecular identifiers. These identifiers were attached to individual cDNA molecules. TCRdb fed the 5' RACE reads into MiXCR, producing one record per CDR3 protein. The data show tens of thousands of distinct CDR3 sequences, with around 14% seen just once and 8% to 10% held by the top ten. This record belongs to a study of early T cells in non-severe SARS-CoV-2 infection. Study-wide context: Chains stayed unpaired after sequencing of bulk RNA from unsorted whole blood.

V lost 5 bases, J lost 4 bases, and 15 bases lay in between. The CDR3 runs to 14 residues. Per germline, CDR1 SGHVS and CDR2 FNYEAQ. The origin of this receptor is an adult who was a healthcare worker with PCR-confirmed SARS-CoV-2 infection or an uninfected control (not recorded which). This chain links TRBV7-6 with TRBJ2-7, with a possible D match to TRBD2 (5 bases). Sample: whole blood. CDR3 coding DNA: TGTGCCAGCAGCCCAAGGACGGGGTTGTACGAGCAGTACTTC. This encodes CASSPRTGLYEQYF.